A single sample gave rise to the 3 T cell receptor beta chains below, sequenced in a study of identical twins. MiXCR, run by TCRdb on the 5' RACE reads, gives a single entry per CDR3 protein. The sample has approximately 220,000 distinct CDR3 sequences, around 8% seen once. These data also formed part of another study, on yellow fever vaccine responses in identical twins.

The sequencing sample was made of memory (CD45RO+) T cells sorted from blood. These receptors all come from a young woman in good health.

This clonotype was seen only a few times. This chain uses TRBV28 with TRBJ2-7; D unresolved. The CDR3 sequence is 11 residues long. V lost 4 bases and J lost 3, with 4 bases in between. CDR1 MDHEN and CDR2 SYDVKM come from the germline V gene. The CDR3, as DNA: TGTGCCAGCAGTTCGAACTACGAGCAGTACTTC. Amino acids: CASSSNYEQYF.

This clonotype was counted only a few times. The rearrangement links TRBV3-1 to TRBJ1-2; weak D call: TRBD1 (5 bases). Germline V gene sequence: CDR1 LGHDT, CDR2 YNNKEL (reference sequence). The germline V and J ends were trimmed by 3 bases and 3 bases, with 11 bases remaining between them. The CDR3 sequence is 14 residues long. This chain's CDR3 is CASSQGRAHYGYTF. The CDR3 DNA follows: TGTGCCAGCAGCCAGGGCAGGGCCCACTATGGCTACACCTTC.

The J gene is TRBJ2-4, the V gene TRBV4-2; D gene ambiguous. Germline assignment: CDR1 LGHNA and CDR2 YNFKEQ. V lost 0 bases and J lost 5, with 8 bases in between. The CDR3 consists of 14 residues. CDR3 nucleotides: TGTGCCAGCAGCCAAGACAGGATACAAAACATTCAGTACTTC. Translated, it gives CASSQDRIQNIQYF.